This TCR beta chain came from a study of Graves' ophthalmopathy and Graves' hyperthyroidism. At the level of the study: Peripheral blood was gathered at first diagnosis, ahead of any treatment whatsoever.

RNA transcripts were the template, and TCR beta CDR3 regions were amplified from them. First-round RT-PCR employed HTBI primers, with a second-round multiplex PCR after it. In TCRdb, the multiplex PCR reads were re-called with MiXCR into one record per CDR3 protein. Altogether approximately 460,000 distinct CDR3 sequences are present, around 14% being singletons, with the ten largest covering over 7.5%. Germline lookup yields CDR1 DFQATT and CDR2 SNEGSKA (reference sequence). The length of the CDR3 is 13 residues. Trimming at V came to 0 bases and at J to 5 bases, leaving 2 bases not matched to a gene. This clonotype was detected many times.

This TCR was recovered from a woman between 25 and 40 years old with Graves' ophthalmopathy. The chain combines TRBV20-1 with TRBJ2-5; 8 bases agree with TRBD1. The specimen sequenced was blood. The CDR3 nucleotides are TGCAGTGCTAGAGAGACAGGGGTGGAGACCCAGTACTTC. Translated: CSARETGVETQYF.